This entry lists 17 T cell receptor beta chains sequenced from one sample in a study of tissue T cells after allogeneic stem cell transplantation. Time point given: mouse harvest day 7 after allogeneic transplant. Each mouse received 10^7 T-cell-depleted marrow cells plus 10^6 splenic CD5+ T cells by tail vein. The repertoire was sequenced with immunoSEQ multiplex PCR; TCRdb's copy has only in-frame clones and lacks some. The sample includes several thousand clones, around 50% of them seen just once. Specimen: gut tissue. The receptors derive from a female BALB/c mouse given C57BL/6 T cells with graft-versus-host disease after an allogeneic hematopoietic cell transplant.

On this clone itself: Gene names and germline match the mouse. From the germline J gene comes the end of the CDR3, since the read stops 1 residue before it. The chain links TRBV26 to TRBJ2-7, with 9 bases identical to TRBD1. V lost 3 bases, J lost 2 bases, and 2 bases stayed unmatched. Germline assignment: CDR1 KGHPV and CDR2 FQNQEV (reference sequence). CDR3 length: 14 residues. This CDR3 reads CASSLRDRAYEQYF. CDR3 bases read: TGTGCCAGCAGTCTCCGGGACAGGGCCTATGAACAGTAC.

A word on this clone: These gene names are mouse names. Read data end 1 residue before the CDR3 end; the end is taken from the germline J gene. This chain links TRBV16 with TRBJ2-7; D unresolved. This CDR3 has 12 residues. Germline CDR1 reads SGHSA; CDR2 reads FRNQAP. V shed 0 bases and J shed 4 bases, with 4 bases lying between them. The DNA read from the CDR3 is TGTGCAAGCAGCTTAGACAGGTATGAACAGTAC. Its protein product is CASSLDRYEQY. The full CDR3 reads CASSLDRYEQYF.

This clone is labeled as medium-sized. Mouse germline and gene names are used. The sequence runs out 1 residue before the end of the CDR3; the remainder is reconstructed from the germline J gene. This sample includes further DNA sequences coding for the same CDR3. V usage is TRBV3 and J usage is TRBJ2-7; D not resolved. Germline CDR1 and CDR2: SNHLY and FYNGKV (reference sequence). V lost 5 bases to trimming and J lost 0 bases, with 5 bases between them. The CDR3 contains 12 residues. CDR3 DNA, as far as it was read: TGTGCCAGCAGCCCGAGCTCCTATGAACAGTAC. Amino acid sequence: CASSPSSYEQY. The whole CDR3 sequence reads CASSPSSYEQYF.

This clone has only a few counts. Each gene name is a mouse one. The chain's CDR3 is CASSRGQGNSDYTF. The sequenced part of the CDR3 DNA is TGTGCCAGCTCTCGGGGACAGGGAAACTCCGACTACACC. V is TRBV12-2 and J is TRBJ1-2; 9 bases are shared with TRBD1. The CDR3 end lies 1 residue beyond the end of the read and is filled in from the germline J gene. The CDR3 is made up of 14 amino acids. The V gene's germline CDR1 is SGHLS and CDR2 HYDKME. V gave up 2 bases and J gave up 1 base; unmatched junction bases: 1. The full variable domain, with the rest looked up from reference TRBV12-2 and TRBJ1-2, is NSGVVQSPRYIIKGKGERSILKCIPISGHLSVAWYQQTQGQELKFFIQHYDKMERDKGNLPSRFSVQQFDDYHSEMNMSALELEDSAVYFCASSRGQGNSDYTFGSGTRLLVI.

Note on this clone: Gene names refer to mouse genes. The CDR3 end falls 1 residue outside the read, so it is completed with the germline J gene. The chain employs TRBV13-2 and TRBJ2-5; 8 bases are shared with TRBD2. CDR1 and CDR2 (germline): NNHNN, SYGAGS (reference sequence). The CDR3 loop spans 13 amino acids. J gave up 7 bases and V 2 bases, and 3 bases lay outside the gene matches. The sequenced part of the CDR3 DNA is TGTGCCAGCGGTGAGGGGGGGCGCCACACCCAGTAC. It is translated as CASGEGGRHTQY. The whole CDR3 sequence reads CASGEGGRHTQYF.

This clone was counted a single time. The gene names here belong to mouse. The observed sequence ends 1 residue before the CDR3 terminus, with the missing tail filled in from the germline J gene. The V gene is TRBV12-2, the J gene TRBJ2-4; a possible D gene is TRBD1 (5 bases). The V and J ends lost 3 bases and 0 bases respectively, with 9 bases between them. The CDR3 covers 14 residues. Germline lookup yields CDR1 SGHLS and CDR2 HYDKME. CDR3 bases read: TGTGCCAGCTCTGTCGACAGTAGTCAAAACACCTTGTAC. Its protein product is CASSVDSSQNTLY. The CDR3 reads in full as CASSVDSSQNTLYF. The variable domain in full, with the rest retrieved from reference TRBV12-2 and TRBJ2-4, is NSGVVQSPRYIIKGKGERSILKCIPISGHLSVAWYQQTQGQELKFFIQHYDKMERDKGNLPSRFSVQQFDDYHSEMNMSALELEDSAVYFCASSVDSSQNTLYFGAGTRLSVL.

With regard to this clone: Gene names and germline match the mouse. Read coverage stops 1 residue before the CDR3 terminus; the germline J gene supplies the remainder. J is TRBJ2-2 and V is TRBV3; 8 positions agree with TRBD1. This CDR3 has 14 residues. CDR1 is SNHLY, CDR2 FYNGKV, per germline (reference sequence). V was pared by 6 bases and J by 2 bases, with 2 bases of the junction left unmatched. The covered CDR3 bases are TGTGCCAGCAGGCAGGGGGCCAACACCGGGCAGCTCTAC. Translating it yields CASRQGANTGQLY. The entire CDR3 reads CASRQGANTGQLYF.

This clone has only a few counts. Mouse gene names apply. The sequence runs out 1 residue before the end of the CDR3; the remainder is reconstructed from the germline J gene. This rearrangement joins TRBV2 to TRBJ1-4, with D perhaps TRBD1 (6 bases). Germline assignment: CDR1 LGHNA and CDR2 YSYQKL. The CDR3 is 15 residues long. Trimming left V 0 bases short and J 4 bases short, with 9 bases between. The part of the CDR3 DNA that was read is TGTGCCAGCAGCCAAGAGGGGGCCTACAACGAAAGATTATTT. It codes for CASSQEGAYNERLF. The whole CDR3 sequence is CASSQEGAYNERLFF.

Comment on this clone: Genes here carry mouse names. Coverage ceases 1 residue before the CDR3 finishes, and the germline J gene fills in the end. The V and J genes are TRBV26 and TRBJ2-1; D not certain. Trimming shortened V by 1 base and J by 0 bases, and 4 bases separated the two germline ends. Germline V gene lookup returns CDR1 KGHPV and CDR2 FQNQEV (reference sequence). The CDR3 runs to 14 residues. Incomplete CDR3 DNA: TGTGCCAGCAGTCTGTGGGGTAACTATGCTGAGCAGTTC. Residues: CASSLWGNYAEQF. From start to end, the CDR3 is CASSLWGNYAEQFF.

This clone has a handful of counts. The genes are named according to mouse. The read falls 1 residue short of the CDR3 end, and the missing part is taken from the germline J gene. This rearrangement joins TRBV26 to TRBJ1-2; 8 bases align to TRBD1. J lost 4 bases, V lost 4 bases, and 2 bases had no gene match. The CDR3 has 13 amino acids. Germline values: CDR1 KGHPV, CDR2 FQNQEV (reference sequence). CDR3: CASSRQGSSDYTF. The part of the CDR3 DNA that was read is TGTGCCAGCAGTCGACAGGGGTCCTCCGACTACACC.

Of note for this clone: Genes here carry mouse names. Sequencing ends 1 residue short of the CDR3 end; the germline J gene provides the rest. The chain uses TRBV26 and TRBJ1-1; 8 bases match TRBD1. The CDR3 runs to 14 residues. The V gene end was trimmed by 2 bases and the J gene end by 5 bases; junction bases not matched to a gene: 4. The V gene's germline CDR1 is KGHPV and CDR2 FQNQEV (reference sequence). CDR3 in amino acids: CASSLAGGSTEVFF. The CDR3 DNA, read in part, is TGTGCCAGCAGTCTGGCAGGGGGCAGTACAGAAGTCTTC. Complete variable domain (other parts from reference TRBV26 and TRBJ1-1): NSKVIQTPRYLVKGQGQKAKMRCIPEKGHPVVFWYQQNKNNEFKFLINFQNQEVLQQIDMTEKRFSAECPSNSPCSLEIQSSEAGDSALYLCASSLAGGSTEVFFGKGTRLTVV.

This clone has only a few counts. Here the gene names and germline are mouse. Read sequence stops 1 residue before the CDR3 end, and the germline J gene provides the missing end. The chain employs TRBV26 and TRBJ1-1; 8 nucleotides match TRBD1. This CDR3 is built from 14 residues. The germline V gene has CDR1 KGHPV and CDR2 FQNQEV (reference sequence). The V segment lost 2 bases and the J segment 5 bases; nucleotides outside the gene matches: 4. CDR3 bases read: TGTGCCAGCAGTCTGACAGGGGGGGGGACAGAAGTCTTC. Translated: CASSLTGGGTEVF. The CDR3, in full, reads CASSLTGGGTEVFF.

This clone has only a few counts. Genes and germline are mouse. The CDR3 goes on 1 residue after the read ends, and that part is filled in from the germline J gene. V is TRBV3 and J is TRBJ2-4; 9 bases are shared with TRBD2. From germline, CDR1 is SNHLY and CDR2 FYNGKV (reference sequence). V shed 1 base and J 0 bases; nucleotides not matched to a gene: 2. The CDR3 sequence is 16 residues long. CDR3 protein: CASSLVWGGSQNTLYF. Partial CDR3 DNA: TGTGCCAGCAGCTTAGTCTGGGGGGGTAGTCAAAACACCTTGTAC. Drawing the rest from reference TRBV3 and TRBJ2-4, the complete variable domain is GPKVLQIPSHQIIDMGQMVTLNCDPVSNHLYFYWYKQILGQQMEFLVNFYNGKVMEKSKLFKDQFSVERPDGSYFTLKIQPTALEDSAVYFCASSLVWGGSQNTLYFGAGTRLSVL.

Note on this clone: Gene names are mouse gene names. The read falls 1 residue short of the CDR3 end, and the missing part is taken from the germline J gene. The V gene is TRBV26, the J gene TRBJ2-3; 7 bases match TRBD2. The CDR3 consists of 15 residues. The trim removed 6 bases at V and 0 bases at J, leaving 6 bases unmatched. Germline-derived CDR1 and CDR2 are KGHPV and FQNQEV (reference sequence). The CDR3 region is CASRLDWTSAETLYF. The covered CDR3 bases are TGTGCCAGCAGGCTGGACTGGACTAGTGCAGAAACGCTGTAT.

Comment on this clone: The gene names here belong to mouse. From the germline J gene comes the end of the CDR3, since the read stops 1 residue before it. The chain has TRBV3 and TRBJ1-1; no reliable D call. The V end lost 2 bases, the J end lost 0 bases, and 10 bases lay between the germline ends. The CDR3 consists of 15 residues. Germline assignment: CDR1 SNHLY and CDR2 FYNGKV (reference sequence). The part of the CDR3 DNA that was read is TGTGCCAGCAGCTTAACCCCCATTGCAAACACAGAAGTCTTC. This codes for CASSLTPIANTEVF. The whole CDR3 sequence is CASSLTPIANTEVFF.

A single count supports this clone. Mouse gene names apply. The read terminates 1 residue before the CDR3 end, so the remaining end is supplied by the germline J gene. The J gene is TRBJ2-3, the V gene TRBV16; 7 positions agree with TRBD2. The CDR3 is made up of 14 amino acids. Germline assignment: CDR1 SGHSA and CDR2 FRNQAP. V shed 4 bases and J 5 bases; nucleotides not matched to a gene: 6. The CDR3 here is CASSWAGGVETLYF. CDR3 bases read: TGTGCAAGCAGCTGGGCTGGGGGTGTAGAAACGCTGTAT.

This clone has more than one count but fewer than ten. Gene names are mouse gene names. Read data end 1 residue before the CDR3 end; the end is taken from the germline J gene. Distinct nucleotide sequences in the sample also encode this CDR3. V usage is TRBV26 and J usage is TRBJ1-4, with D unresolved. CDR1 KGHPV and CDR2 FQNQEV come from the germline V gene (reference sequence). The V and J ends lost 3 bases and 0 bases respectively, with 5 bases between them. The CDR3 has 14 amino acids. CDR3 sequence reads: CASSLRISNERLFF. Partial CDR3 DNA: TGTGCCAGCAGTCTTAGAATTTCCAACGAAAGATTATTT.